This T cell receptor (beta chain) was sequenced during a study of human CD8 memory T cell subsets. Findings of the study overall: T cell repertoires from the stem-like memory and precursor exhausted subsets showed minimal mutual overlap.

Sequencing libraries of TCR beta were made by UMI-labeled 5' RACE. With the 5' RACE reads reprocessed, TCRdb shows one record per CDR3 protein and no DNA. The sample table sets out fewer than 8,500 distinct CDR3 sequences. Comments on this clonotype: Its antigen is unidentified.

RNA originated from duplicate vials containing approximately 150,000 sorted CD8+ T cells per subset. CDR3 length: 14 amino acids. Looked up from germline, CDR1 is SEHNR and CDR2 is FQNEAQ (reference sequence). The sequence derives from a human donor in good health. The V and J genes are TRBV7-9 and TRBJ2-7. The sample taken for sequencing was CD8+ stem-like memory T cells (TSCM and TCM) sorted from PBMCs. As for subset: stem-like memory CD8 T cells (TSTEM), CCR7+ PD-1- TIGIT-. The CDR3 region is CASSLEGQSHEQYF. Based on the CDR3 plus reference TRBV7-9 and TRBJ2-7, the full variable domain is DTGVSQNPRHKITKRGQNVTFRCDPISEHNRLYWYRQTLGQGPEFLTYFQNEAQLEKSRLLSDRFSAERPKGSFSTLEIQRTEQGDSAMYLCASSLEGQSHEQYFGPGTRLTVT.